This T cell receptor beta chain was observed in a study of T cell responses to AZD1222 COVID-19 vaccine. Germline CDR1 reads SGHNT; CDR2 reads YYREEE (reference sequence). This CDR3 has 15 residues. The V and J ends lost 4 bases and 6 bases respectively, with 19 bases between them. The table came from immunoSEQ multiplex PCR; TCRdb's copy has only in-frame clones and leaves some out. This table has some 140,000 clones, roughly 90% appearing once. The sequence came from an adult in good health. The chain joins TRBV5-4 to TRBJ1-2; no firm D call. Here the sequenced sample was peripheral blood, taken on day 0 of AZD1222 vaccination. The CDR3 sequence is CASSRLPARENGYTF. The CDR3, as DNA: TGTGCCAGCAGCCGACTCCCTGCCCGGGAAAATGGCTACACCTTC.